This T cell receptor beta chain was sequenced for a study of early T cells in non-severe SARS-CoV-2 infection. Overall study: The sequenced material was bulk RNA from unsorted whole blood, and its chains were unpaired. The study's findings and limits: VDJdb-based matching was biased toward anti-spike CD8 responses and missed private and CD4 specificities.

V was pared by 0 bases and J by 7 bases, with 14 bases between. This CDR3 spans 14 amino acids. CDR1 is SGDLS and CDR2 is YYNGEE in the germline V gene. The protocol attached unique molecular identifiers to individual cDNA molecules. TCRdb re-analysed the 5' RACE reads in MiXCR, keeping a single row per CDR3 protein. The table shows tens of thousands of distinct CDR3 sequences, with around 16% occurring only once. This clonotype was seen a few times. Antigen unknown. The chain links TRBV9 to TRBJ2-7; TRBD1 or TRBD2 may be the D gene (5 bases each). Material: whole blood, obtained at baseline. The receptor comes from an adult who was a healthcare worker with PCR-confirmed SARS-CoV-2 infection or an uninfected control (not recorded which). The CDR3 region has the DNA TGTGCCAGCAGCGTAGGGGACGGCCTCCGGGAGCAGTACTTC. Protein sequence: CASSVGDGLREQYF.